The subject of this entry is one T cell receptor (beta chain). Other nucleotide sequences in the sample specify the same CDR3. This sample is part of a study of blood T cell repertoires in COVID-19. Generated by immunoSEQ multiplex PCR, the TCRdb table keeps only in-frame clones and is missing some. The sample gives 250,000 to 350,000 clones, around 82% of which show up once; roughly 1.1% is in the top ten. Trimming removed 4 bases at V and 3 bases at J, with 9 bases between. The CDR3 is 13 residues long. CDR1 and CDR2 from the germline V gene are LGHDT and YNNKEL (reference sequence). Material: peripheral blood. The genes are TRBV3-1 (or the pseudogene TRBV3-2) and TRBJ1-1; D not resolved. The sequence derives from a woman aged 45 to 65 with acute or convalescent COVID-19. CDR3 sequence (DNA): TGTGCCAGCAGCCTGCGCGGAGACACTGAAGCTTTCTTT. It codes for CASSLRGDTEAFF.